These 26 T cell receptor beta chains were all obtained from the same sample, sequenced in a study of beta chain features in type 1 diabetes. Their antigens remain unidentified. Findings and limits, study-wide: Shortening that was moderate but significant affected the TCRB CDR3s of Type 1 diabetes patients in all four CD4+ subsets.

Since all of the isolated RNA was reverse transcribed, expressed TCRB transcripts were what got sequenced. The data were produced by immunoSEQ multiplex PCR, yet TCRdb's version contains in-frame clones alone and is incomplete. The profile shows 93,000 or so clones, over 25% of them singletons. The sequenced sample consisted of central memory CD4+ T cells from blood. These receptors all come from a woman between 18 and 29 years old with type 1 diabetes.

Many counts were recorded for this clone. This chain joins TRBV23-1 and TRBJ1-5; 8 bases fit TRBD1. TRBV23-1 is an ORF, and what it does is uncertain. This CDR3 contains 17 residues. The junction had 10 bases not matched to a gene; V was cut back by 0 bases and J by 6 bases. The CDR3 DNA reads as TGCGCCAGCAGTCAATCTTCGGACAGGGCCGGGGGTCAGCCCCAGCATTTT. It specifies CASSQSSDRAGGQPQHF.

The V gene is TRBV18, the J gene TRBJ2-5; D is possibly TRBD2 (6 bases). Trimming took 3 bases from V and 5 from J, leaving 13 bases between them. Germline V lookup: CDR1 KGHSH, CDR2 LQKENI. There are 14 residues in the CDR3. This CDR3 is CASSPFGAGETQYF. The CDR3 DNA sequence: TGTGCCAGCTCACCGTTTGGGGCGGGGGAGACCCAGTACTTC.

The V call is TRBV11-2, the J call TRBJ1-5, with D perhaps TRBD1 (5 bases). This CDR3 region has 14 residues. V lost 1 base, J lost 7 bases, and 11 bases lay in between. Germline V CDR1 and CDR2: SGHAT, FQNNGV. This CDR3 reads CASSLGTAGQPQHF. The CDR3 DNA follows: TGTGCCAGCAGCTTAGGGACGGCAGGGCAGCCCCAGCATTTT. Drawing the rest from reference TRBV11-2 and TRBJ1-5, the complete variable domain is EAGVAQSPRYKIIEKRQSVAFWCNPISGHATLYWYQQILGQGPKLLIQFQNNGVVDDSQLPKDRFSAERLKGVDSTLKIQPAKLEDSAVYLCASSLGTAGQPQHFGDGTRLSIL.

This clone showed up just a few times. The J gene is TRBJ1-3, the V gene TRBV7-2; a weak D match, TRBD1 (6 bases). CDR3 length: 15 amino acids. V lost 6 bases to trimming and J lost 4 bases, with 16 bases between them. CDR1 is SGHTA, CDR2 FQGNSA, per germline. CDR3 amino acids: CASRRLPGGGNTIYF. CDR3 DNA: TGTGCCAGCAGGCGACTTCCGGGGGGCGGAAACACCATATATTTT.

This clone was detected only a few times. The chain carries TRBV5-1 and TRBJ2-3; the D gene is possibly TRBD2 (6 bases). This CDR3 spans 14 amino acids. V was trimmed by 4 bases and J by 6 bases, leaving 15 bases between them. Germline lookup yields CDR1 SGHRS and CDR2 YFSETQ. In DNA form, the CDR3 reads TGCGCCAGCAGCCTGGGCTTCGGAGGGGATACGCAGTATTTT. Amino acid sequence: CASSLGFGGDTQYF.

This clone was seen repeatedly, ten times or more. Other nucleotide sequences in the sample specify the same CDR3. The rearrangement links TRBV29-1 to TRBJ2-3, with 7 bases fitting TRBD1. Germline assignment: CDR1 SQVTM and CDR2 ANQGSEA. The CDR3 runs to 12 residues. J lost 1 base, V lost 7 bases, and 2 bases had no gene match. CDR3 region: CSGGQGTDTQYF. The CDR3 DNA sequence: TGCAGCGGCGGACAGGGCACAGATACGCAGTATTTT.

Concerning this clone itself: The CDR3 does not close with the conserved phenylalanine or tryptophan, likely indicating a read error. This rearrangement joins TRBV28 to TRBJ1-2, with 9 bases fitting TRBD1. CDR3 length equals 16 residues. Germline CDR1 reads MDHEN; CDR2 reads SYDVKM. The ends lost 2 bases at V and 2 bases at J; junction bases unmatched: 6. In DNA, the CDR3 is TGTGCCAGCAGTTTAGGGGGACAGGGAACCAACTATGGCTACACCTTG. It codes for CASSLGGQGTNYGYTL.

The V and J genes are TRBV6-6 and TRBJ1-5; 9 bases fit TRBD1. CDR3 length: 14 residues. Per the germline V gene, CDR1 is MNHNY and CDR2 is SVGAGI (reference sequence). V gave up 6 bases and J gave up 4 bases; unmatched junction bases: 4. CDR3 protein: CASSMDRGNQPQHF. In DNA form, the CDR3 reads TGTGCCAGCAGCATGGACAGGGGTAATCAGCCCCAGCATTTT.

This clone was detected a few times. V gene TRBV4-3 combines with J gene TRBJ1-2; possibly TRBD1 for D (5 bases). The germline gives CDR1 LGHNA, CDR2 YSLEER. The CDR3 extends over 15 amino acids. The V and J ends lost 4 bases and 6 bases respectively, with 18 bases between them. The CDR3, as DNA: TGCGCCAGCAGCCTAGACAGCCAGAGGGTGGATGGCTACACCTTC. It encodes CASSLDSQRVDGYTF.

There are a few counts of this clone. The J gene is TRBJ2-5, the V gene TRBV10-3; the match to TRBD2 covers 15 bases. Germline values: CDR1 ENHRY, CDR2 SYGVKD. Unmatched junction bases numbered 7, after V lost 3 bases and J lost 5 bases. This CDR3 comprises 17 residues. The CDR3 loop is CAISDRTSGRAVETQYF. CDR3 DNA sequence: TGTGCCATCAGTGACCGGACTAGCGGGAGGGCCGTGGAGACCCAGTACTTC.

This clone occurred a few times. The chain employs TRBV7-2 and TRBJ2-1; TRBD2 matches at 7 bases. There are 14 residues in the CDR3. J was trimmed by 4 bases and V by 2 bases; bases with no gene match: 2. Per germline, CDR1 SGHTA and CDR2 FQGNSA. The CDR3 protein is CASSLRGDYNEQFF. CDR3 nucleotides: TGTGCCAGCAGCTTACGGGGGGATTACAATGAGCAGTTCTTC.

This clone showed up just a few times. This chain connects TRBV4-2 to TRBJ2-7, with 10 nucleotides matching TRBD2. With V trimmed by 5 bases and J by 7 bases, 11 bases remained unmatched. The V gene's germline CDR1 is LGHNA and CDR2 YNFKEQ. The CDR3 extends over 15 amino acids. The CDR3 is CASSRLAGVGEEQYF. The CDR3 coding sequence is TGTGCCAGCAGCAGGCTAGCGGGAGTAGGTGAAGAGCAGTACTTC.

This clone was recorded a few times. The genes are TRBV27 and TRBJ2-3; tentative D call: TRBD1 (6 bases). The CDR3 totals 15 residues. CDR1 is MNHEY, CDR2 SMNVEV, per germline (reference sequence). Trimming shortened V by 1 base and J by 4 bases, and 12 bases separated the two germline ends. DNA of the CDR3: TGTGCCAGCAGTTTATGGGGGCTTCGGCCAGATACGCAGTATTTT. Amino acids: CASSLWGLRPDTQYF.

The gene calls are TRBV15 and TRBJ2-7; perhaps TRBD1 as D (5 bases). From germline, CDR1 is LNHNV and CDR2 YYDKDF (reference sequence). Trimming pared 5 bases from V and 5 bases from J, leaving 19 bases between. This CDR3 spans 15 amino acids. The chain's CDR3 is CATSGDSHPRNEQYF. CDR3 bases: TGTGCCACCAGCGGTGACAGCCATCCCAGGAACGAGCAGTACTTC. The complete variable domain, with remaining parts taken from reference TRBV15 and TRBJ2-7, reads DAMVIQNPRYQVTQFGKPVTLSCSQTLNHNVMYWYQQKSSQAPKLLFHYYDKDFNNEADTPDNFQSRRPNTSFCFLDIRSPGLGDTAMYLCATSGDSHPRNEQYFGPGTRLTVT.

In its sample, this clone was seen a few times. The CDR3 DNA is TGTGCCAGCAGTTTGGACAGGGGGGGTTACGAGCAGTACTTC. This sequence encodes CASSLDRGGYEQYF. The chain joins TRBV27 to TRBJ2-7; 10 bases map to TRBD1. Germline values: CDR1 MNHEY, CDR2 SMNVEV (reference sequence). Losses at the gene ends were 3 bases for V and 4 bases for J; bases not matched to a gene: 3. This CDR3 is built from 14 residues.

The rearrangement joins TRBV4-2 to TRBJ2-3, with 8 bases identical to TRBD1. The J segment lost 5 bases and the V segment lost 4 bases, leaving 8 bases of the junction unmatched. The CDR3 sequence is 15 residues long. Per germline, CDR1 LGHNA and CDR2 YNFKEQ. The CDR3 loop reads CASSPRGQEEDTQYF. Written as DNA, the CDR3 is TGTGCCAGCAGCCCCCGGGGACAGGAGGAAGATACGCAGTATTTT.

This clone has just a few counts. The V gene is TRBV28, the J gene TRBJ2-5; 8 nucleotides match TRBD2. The CDR3 contains 13 residues. The germline CDR1 and CDR2 sequences are MDHEN and SYDVKM. Unmatched junction bases numbered 1, after V lost 5 bases and J lost 2 bases. The CDR3 spells CASSPSGQETQYF. DNA for the CDR3: TGTGCCAGCAGTCCTAGCGGGCAAGAGACCCAGTACTTC.

This clone has a handful of counts. Its ends do not fully match the called genes, so a read error is possible. DNA of the CDR3: TGTGCCTGGAGTTCGGGAACCGTCATGTTTTTT. It codes for CAWSSGTVMFF. The chain carries TRBV30 and TRBJ1-3; D remains unclear. Germline V gene lookup returns CDR1 GTSNPN and CDR2 SVGIG (reference sequence). This CDR3 has 11 residues. Supplemented by reference TRBV30 and TRBJ1-3, the full variable domain reads SQTIHQWPATLVQPVGSPLSLECTVEGTSNPNLYWYRQAAGRGLQLLFYSVGIGQISSEVPQNLSASRPQDRQFILSSKKLLLSDSGFYLCAWSSGTVMFFGEGSWLTVV.

This clone was seen a handful of times. The chain recombines TRBV27 with TRBJ1-1; 9 bases map to TRBD1. This CDR3 is built from 16 residues. Per the germline V gene, CDR1 is MNHEY and CDR2 is SMNVEV (reference sequence). J was trimmed by 4 bases and V by 7 bases; bases with no gene match: 13. This chain's CDR3 is CASNAVHGTGPTEAFF. As DNA, the CDR3 is TGTGCCAGCAATGCCGTACACGGGACAGGGCCCACTGAAGCTTTCTTT.

CDR3 DNA sequence: TGTGCCAGCAGCGTAGACGGCAGGGCCGGGGAGACCCAGTACTTC. It yields the protein CASSVDGRAGETQYF. This rearrangement joins TRBV9 to TRBJ2-5, with D possibly being TRBD1 (5 bases). V was clipped by 0 bases and J by 5 bases, with 14 bases between them. Germline V CDR1 and CDR2: SGDLS, YYNGEE. The CDR3 is made up of 15 amino acids.

This chain joins TRBV2 and TRBJ2-5; D not certain. Trimming cost V 2 bases and J 4 bases, with 8 bases left between them. The CDR3 has 13 amino acids. Germline values: CDR1 SNHLY, CDR2 FYNNEI. The CDR3 DNA reads TGTGCCAGCAGTGAACTGCCGGGAGAGACCCAGTACTTC. The encoded protein is CASSELPGETQYF.

J is TRBJ2-5 and V is TRBV6-5, with TRBD1 matching 9 bases. CDR1 is MNHEY, CDR2 SVGAGI, per germline. The CDR3 covers 14 residues. Trimming removed 6 bases from V and 4 bases from J; junction bases left unmatched: 6. The CDR3 nucleotides are TGTGCCAGCAGCCCACGGACAGGGGCAGAGACCCAGTACTTC. This translates into CASSPRTGAETQYF.

This clone was observed a few times. CDR3 sequence (DNA): TGCGCCAGCAGCCAAGAGGCCTGGCTGGGGGGTGATCAGCCCCAGCATTTT. Its translation is CASSQEAWLGGDQPQHF. The chain is built from TRBV4-3 and TRBJ1-5, with TRBD1 as a possible D gene (5 bases). With 0 bases removed from V and 5 bases from J, the gap between germline ends came to 17 bases. Germline CDR1 and CDR2: LGHNA and YSLEER. The CDR3 is 17 residues long.

This chain links TRBV7-2 with TRBJ2-1; TRBD1 matches at 7 bases. The CDR3 is made up of 16 amino acids. The V gene's germline CDR1 is SGHTA and CDR2 FQGNSA. V was clipped by 4 bases and J by 2 bases; unmatched bases: 8. In DNA, the CDR3 is TGTGCCAGCAGCTCGGGGCTGGGACAGACCTACAATGAGCAGTTCTTC. It is translated as CASSSGLGQTYNEQFF.

This clone was seen only a few times. The sample contains more than one DNA sequence encoding this CDR3. The chain has TRBV6-1 and TRBJ1-2, with a weak D call TRBD1 (6 bases). Looked up from germline, CDR1 is MNHNS and CDR2 is SASEGT. The CDR3 consists of 13 residues. Trimming took 0 bases from V and 8 from J, leaving 10 bases between them. CDR3 sequence: CASSEARRGGYTF. The CDR3 DNA reads TGTGCCAGCAGTGAAGCGCGAAGGGGGGGCTACACCTTC.

This clone was picked up a small number of times. This chain joins TRBV2 and TRBJ2-4; D may be TRBD2 (6 bases). The germline CDR1 and CDR2 sequences are SNHLY and FYNNEI. V was trimmed by 6 bases and J by 0 bases, leaving 18 bases between them. The length of the CDR3 is 17 residues. CDR3 residues: CASRGGTSLIAKNIQYF. In DNA form, the CDR3 reads TGTGCCAGCAGGGGCGGGACCAGCCTGATAGCCAAAAACATTCAGTACTTC.